The 32 T cell receptor beta chains reported below all come from one sample, sequenced in a study of blood T cell repertoires in COVID-19. Generated by immunoSEQ multiplex PCR, the TCRdb table keeps only in-frame clones and is missing some. Of tens of thousands of clones detected, roughly 82% appear once; the ten largest clones hold 20% to 25%. The specimen was peripheral blood. These receptors all stem from a human donor in a cohort sampled during active COVID-19.

The chain's CDR3 is CASSYAGAFPGELFF. The CDR3 DNA is TGTGCCAGCAGTTACGCGGGGGCCTTTCCGGGGGAGCTGTTTTTT. The chain links TRBV6-5 to TRBJ2-2; D possibly corresponds to TRBD2 (7 bases). Trimming took 2 bases from V and 8 from J, leaving 15 bases between them. The CDR3 loop spans 15 amino acids. CDR1 and CDR2 (germline): MNHEY, SVGAGI.

CDR3 amino acids: CASSSLDRWGGYTF. CDR3 in DNA: TGTGCCAGCAGTTCGCTAGACAGGTGGGGTGGCTACACCTTC. This chain connects TRBV28 to TRBJ1-2; possible D gene TRBD1, 6 bases. From germline, CDR1 is MDHEN and CDR2 SYDVKM. The CDR3 contains 14 residues. Trimming stripped 4 bases from V and 7 bases from J, with 16 bases between.

There are a few counts of this clone. The chain couples TRBV19 to TRBJ2-6; possible D gene TRBD1, 5 bases. Trimming left V 5 bases short and J 2 bases short, with 10 bases between. Per the germline V gene, CDR1 is LNHDA and CDR2 is SQIVND (reference sequence). The CDR3 contains 15 residues. CDR3 in DNA: TGTGCCAGTAGTCCGCAGGGCGCTGGGGCCAACGTCCTGACTTTC. The encoded protein is CASSPQGAGANVLTF.

This clone was picked up one time. CDR3 coding DNA: TGCGCCAGCAGCTTGATGTGGTCCGGGGATACGCAGTATTTT. Residues: CASSLMWSGDTQYF. The V call is TRBV5-1, the J call TRBJ2-3; D gene unclear. V was shortened by 1 base and J by 6 bases, with 12 bases between the two germline ends. CDR1 and CDR2 from the germline V gene are SGHRS and YFSETQ. The CDR3 length is 14 residues.

The rearrangement joins TRBV14 to TRBJ2-7; 7 bases line up with TRBD1. V shed 5 bases and J 1 base; nucleotides not matched to a gene: 14. Germline assignment: CDR1 SGHDN and CDR2 FVKESK. The CDR3 runs to 17 residues. The CDR3 is CASSSRDSVFLSYEQYF. The CDR3 DNA reads as TGTGCCAGCAGCTCCCGGGACAGTGTCTTTTTGTCCTACGAGCAGTACTTC.

The chain recombines TRBV4-1 with TRBJ2-2; 16 bases match TRBD2. The CDR3 covers 18 residues. After removal of 3 bases from V and 5 bases from J, the junction contained 6 bases not matched to a gene. Germline CDR1 and CDR2: MGHRA and YSYEKL. DNA for the CDR3: TGCGCCAGCAGCCAGGGACTAGCGGGGGGGCTAGGAACCGGGGAGCTGTTTTTT. Protein: CASSQGLAGGLGTGELFF.

This clone was observed a handful of times. J is TRBJ1-1 and V is TRBV5-4; D perhaps matches TRBD1 (5 bases). The germline CDR1 and CDR2 sequences are SGHNT and YYREEE (reference sequence). The CDR3 has 14 residues. Trimming left V 1 base short and J 4 bases short, with 11 bases between. The CDR3 protein is CASSLLGRGTEAFF. CDR3 DNA sequence: TGTGCCAGCAGCTTGTTGGGGAGGGGCACTGAAGCTTTCTTT.

V usage is TRBV6-1 and J usage is TRBJ1-2; D unclear. The V gene lost 3 bases and the J gene lost 2 bases, with 16 bases spanning the gap. Germline-derived CDR1 and CDR2 are MNHNS and SASEGT. The CDR3 sequence is 16 residues long. The CDR3 region has the DNA TGTGCCAGCAGTGACCCTTCTTTGGCAGTCAACTATGGCTACACCTTC. As protein: CASSDPSLAVNYGYTF.

The chain couples TRBV11-2 to TRBJ1-1; 9 positions agree with TRBD1. V lost 3 bases and J lost 6; bases outside the gene matches: 5. Per germline, CDR1 SGHAT and CDR2 FQNNGV. This CDR3 region has 14 residues. CDR3 in amino acids: CASSLDRGDSEAFF. As DNA, the CDR3 is TGTGCCAGCAGCTTGGACAGGGGTGACTCTGAAGCTTTCTTT.

This sequence joins TRBV7-6 and TRBJ1-5; perhaps TRBD1 as D (5 bases). CDR3 length equals 15 residues. Trimming stripped 0 bases from V and 6 bases from J, with 12 bases between. The germline V gene has CDR1 SGHVS and CDR2 FNYEAQ. CDR3 coding DNA: TGTGCCAGCAGCTTAGCTGGGGGGGTTCCTCAGCCCCAGCATTTT. Its translation: CASSLAGGVPQPQHF. Based on the CDR3 plus reference TRBV7-6 and TRBJ1-5, the full variable domain is GAGVSQSPRYKVTKRGQDVALRCDPISGHVSLYWYRQALGQGPEFLTYFNYEAQQDKSGLPNDRFSAERPEGSISTLTIQRTEQRDSAMYRCASSLAGGVPQPQHFGDGTRLSIL.

This chain joins TRBV30 and TRBJ2-3; 16 bases are a match to TRBD2. V shed 1 base and J 3 bases; nucleotides not matched to a gene: 10. The CDR3 length is 19 residues. Germline CDR1 GTSNPN, CDR2 SVGIG (reference sequence). CDR3 DNA sequence: TGTGCCTGGAGTGACCTAAGCGGGACTAGCGGGGGGGTTACAGATACGCAGTATTTT. Translated, it gives CAWSDLSGTSGGVTDTQYF.

The chain carries TRBV6-5 and TRBJ2-7; D may be TRBD1 (6 bases). V lost 6 bases to trimming and J lost 6 bases, with 15 bases between them. There are 13 residues in the CDR3. CDR1 and CDR2 (germline): MNHEY, SVGAGI. CDR3 loop: CASRYQGSSEQYF. CDR3 nucleotides: TGTGCCAGCAGGTATCAGGGGAGCAGCGAGCAGTACTTC.

The rearrangement uses TRBV19 and TRBJ1-1, with 9 bases fitting TRBD1. The CDR3 consists of 17 residues. Germline loops: CDR1 LNHDA, CDR2 SQIVND (reference sequence). After removal of 3 bases from V and 3 bases from J, the junction contained 11 bases not matched to a gene. Here the CDR3 reads CASSIPGQGLEDTEAFF. The CDR3 nucleotides are TGTGCCAGTAGTATCCCGGGACAGGGTTTGGAAGACACTGAAGCTTTCTTT.

The CDR3 is CASSESAGQETQYF. CDR3 sequence (DNA): TGCGCCAGCAGTGAGTCCGCAGGGCAAGAGACCCAGTACTTC. The chain joins TRBV10-1 to TRBJ2-5; weak D call: TRBD1 (5 bases). The germline CDR1 and CDR2 sequences are WNHNN and SYGVQD (reference sequence). This CDR3 spans 14 amino acids. V was cut by 0 bases and J by 2 bases, with 7 bases left in between.

V gene TRBV5-1 combines with J gene TRBJ2-1; 11 bases align to TRBD2. The V and J ends lost 0 bases and 4 bases, in that order; junction bases with no gene match: 6. Germline assignment: CDR1 SGHRS and CDR2 YFSETQ. The CDR3 consists of 17 residues. This chain's CDR3 is CASSLAVSSGGYNEQFF. Here the CDR3 DNA reads TGCGCCAGCAGCTTGGCCGTTTCTAGCGGGGGGTACAATGAGCAGTTCTTC.

The rearrangement uses TRBV14 and TRBJ2-5, with D maybe TRBD1 (6 bases). Trimming pared 4 bases from V and 2 bases from J, leaving 8 bases between. The CDR3 sequence is 13 residues long. Germline lookup yields CDR1 SGHDN and CDR2 FVKESK. The CDR3 DNA sequence: TGTGCCAGCAGCCGGGACACACAAGAGACCCAGTACTTC. Protein: CASSRDTQETQYF.

The chain combines TRBV5-1 with TRBJ2-5; possible D gene TRBD1, 6 bases. Looked up from germline, CDR1 is SGHRS and CDR2 is YFSETQ. The CDR3 length is 14 residues. The V end was cut by 3 bases, the J end by 2 bases, with 11 bases between. CDR3 DNA: TGCGCCAGCAGCTCCGGGACACCTCAAGAGACCCAGTACTTC. Protein product: CASSSGTPQETQYF.

This sequence joins TRBV7-9 and TRBJ1-2; 7 positions agree with TRBD1. V gave up 2 bases and J gave up 3 bases; unmatched junction bases: 9. Germline assignment: CDR1 SEHNR and CDR2 FQNEAQ (reference sequence). The CDR3 contains 16 residues. CDR3 residues: CASSLYRGPFYYGYTF. The CDR3 region has the DNA TGTGCCAGCAGCTTATACAGGGGCCCCTTTTACTATGGCTACACCTTC.

V usage is TRBV7-2 and J usage is TRBJ1-2; 9 nucleotides match TRBD1. The CDR3 runs to 14 residues. V lost 4 bases to trimming and J lost 7 bases; unmatched junction nucleotides: 7. Germline-derived CDR1 and CDR2 are SGHTA and FQGNSA. In DNA, the CDR3 is TGTGCCAGCAGCTCCATACAGGGGGCCGGTGGCTACACCTTC. Translating gives CASSSIQGAGGYTF. The variable domain in full, completed from reference TRBV7-2 and TRBJ1-2, reads GAGVSQSPSNKVTEKGKDVELRCDPISGHTALYWYRQSLGQGLEFLIYFQGNSAPDKSGLPSDRFSAERTGGSVSTLTIQRTQQEDSAVYLCASSSIQGAGGYTFGSGTRLTVV.

The gene calls are TRBV27 and TRBJ2-7; the D gene is possibly TRBD2 (5 bases). Trimming shortened V by 5 bases and J by 6 bases, and 20 bases separated the two germline ends. The CDR3 spans 15 residues. Germline V CDR1 and CDR2: MNHEY, SMNVEV (reference sequence). The DNA of the CDR3 is TGTGCCAGCAGTCGAAGCCGGGATTCCGGCTCCGAGCAGTACTTC. It is translated as CASSRSRDSGSEQYF.

In its sample, this clone was seen once. The genes are TRBV7-9 and TRBJ2-5, with TRBD2 matching over 8 bases. Per the germline V gene, CDR1 is SEHNR and CDR2 is FQNEAQ (reference sequence). J was trimmed by 7 bases and V by 5 bases; bases with no gene match: 6. The length of the CDR3 is 13 residues. In nucleotides, the CDR3 is TGTGCCAGCAGCCTCGGGGGGGATTGGACCCAGTACTTC. It is translated as CASSLGGDWTQYF.

The CDR3 DNA follows: TGTGCCAGCAGTATTTCCCTCGGGACAGCTGGTCTAGGCTACACCTTC. The encoded protein is CASSISLGTAGLGYTF. The V and J genes are TRBV2 and TRBJ1-2, with 7 bases lining up with TRBD1. The V and J ends lost 5 bases and 8 bases, in that order; junction bases with no gene match: 17. Germline V gene lookup returns CDR1 SNHLY and CDR2 FYNNEI. This CDR3 comprises 16 residues.

The chain joins TRBV6-5 to TRBJ2-5; 10 positions match TRBD2. The V gene's germline CDR1 is MNHEY and CDR2 SVGAGI. The CDR3 totals 14 residues. With V trimmed by 6 bases and J by 1 base, 2 bases remained unmatched. The DNA for the CDR3 is TGTGCCAGCAGGCAGCGGGGGGGCCAAGAGACCCAGTACTTC. Translating it yields CASRQRGGQETQYF.

The chain carries TRBV5-1 and TRBJ2-1; TRBD2 agrees at 13 bases. Germline V gene sequence: CDR1 SGHRS, CDR2 YFSETQ. V was pared by 5 bases and J by 6 bases, with 5 bases of the junction left unmatched. The CDR3 has 15 amino acids. The CDR3 DNA follows: TGCGCCAGCAGTTGGACTAGCGGGGGCCTCAATGAGCAGTTCTTC. Translated: CASSWTSGGLNEQFF. The full variable domain, rest sourced from reference TRBV5-1 and TRBJ2-1, is KAGVTQTPRYLIKTRGQQVTLSCSPISGHRSVSWYQQTPGQGLQFLFEYFSETQRNKGNFPGRFSGRQFSNSRSEMNVSTLELGDSALYLCASSWTSGGLNEQFFGPGTRLTVL.

The rearrangement uses TRBV6-5 and TRBJ2-1; 13 nucleotides align to TRBD2. The germline V gene has CDR1 MNHEY and CDR2 SVGAGI. J gave up 6 bases and V 4 bases, and 3 bases lay outside the gene matches. CDR3 length: 15 residues. In DNA, the CDR3 is TGTGCCAGCAGTTCCGGGACTAGCGGGGTCAATGAGCAGTTCTTC. Its translation is CASSSGTSGVNEQFF.

The rearrangement uses TRBV27 and TRBJ2-1; a weak D match, TRBD2 (5 bases). Trimming removed 8 bases from V and 10 bases from J, with 24 bases in between. Germline V gene lookup returns CDR1 MNHEY and CDR2 SMNVEV (reference sequence). This CDR3 comprises 15 residues. In nucleotides, the CDR3 is TGTGCCAGCCGACGATCACGAGGGTCGGCGGGCGAGCAGTTCTTC. Translating it yields CASRRSRGSAGEQFF.

This clone is labeled medium-sized. This rearrangement joins TRBV5-1 to TRBJ1-1; possible D gene TRBD1, 6 bases. The CDR3 contains 14 residues. CDR1 and CDR2 from the germline V gene are SGHRS and YFSETQ. Trimming shortened V by 4 bases and J by 0 bases, and 10 bases separated the two germline ends. The CDR3 DNA follows: TGCGCCAGCAGCGTTACAGGGATGAACACTGAAGCTTTCTTT. Translation gives CASSVTGMNTEAFF.

Many counts were recorded for this clone. This chain connects TRBV7-9 to TRBJ1-1, with D maybe TRBD1 (5 bases). Germline values: CDR1 SEHNR, CDR2 FQNEAQ (reference sequence). V lost 7 bases and J 3 bases, leaving 9 bases between the germline ends. This CDR3 is 12 amino acids long. The CDR3 loop is CASTLGDTEAFF. The CDR3 region has the DNA TGTGCCAGCACCCTAGGGGACACTGAAGCTTTCTTT.

This sequence joins TRBV29-1 and TRBJ2-1; TRBD1 might be the D (6 bases). The germline V and J ends were trimmed by 2 bases and 9 bases, with 11 bases remaining between them. The CDR3 length is 12 residues. Germline values: CDR1 SQVTM, CDR2 ANQGSEA. The CDR3 region has the DNA TGCAGCGTTGAAAACAGGGTGGGTGAGCAGTTCTTC. Its protein product is CSVENRVGEQFF.

This chain connects TRBV14 to TRBJ2-2; D is perhaps TRBD2 (6 bases). Germline V gene data show CDR1 as SGHDN and CDR2 as FVKESK. The V and J ends lost 0 bases and 6 bases respectively, with 8 bases between them. This CDR3 contains 14 residues. The CDR3: CASSQDRRAGELFF. Written as DNA, the CDR3 is TGTGCCAGCAGCCAAGATCGGAGGGCCGGGGAGCTGTTTTTT.

The chain links TRBV2 to TRBJ1-5, with 7 nucleotides matching TRBD1. The CDR3 consists of 14 residues. The germline gives CDR1 SNHLY, CDR2 FYNNEI. V dropped 5 bases and J dropped 3; count of bases not matched to a gene: 4. CDR3 bases: TGTGCCAGCAGTTTGGGACAGATCAATCAGCCCCAGCATTTT. Its protein product is CASSLGQINQPQHF.

The V gene is TRBV21-1, the J gene TRBJ2-1; the table assigns TRBD2, which was not confirmed against the DNA. TRBV21-1 is deemed a pseudogene. The CDR3 extends over 15 amino acids. The CDR3 DNA reads as TGTGCCAGCAGCAAAGGGCCGGAGACCCACAATGAGCAGTTCTTC. Translating gives CASSKGPETHNEQFF.